The 11 T cell receptor beta chains given below trace back to one sample, sequenced in a study of technical replicates of blood from a handful of donors. Only in-frame clones appear in the TCRdb table, and some are missing; sequencing was by immunoSEQ multiplex PCR. The sample lists around 30,000 clones, approximately 92% occurring once. The sample was PBMCs. The source of these receptors is a human donor in good health. Some clones in this sample may be carry-over from other donors' samples.

The rearrangement links TRBV6-1 to TRBJ2-3; a possible D gene is TRBD2 (5 bases). V lost 1 base and J 0 bases, leaving 8 bases between the germline ends. This CDR3 comprises 15 residues. Germline V gene data show CDR1 as MNHNS and CDR2 as SASEGT. CDR3 sequence: CASSEDPGSTDTQYF. DNA for the CDR3: TGTGCCAGCAGTGAAGATCCGGGGAGCACAGATACGCAGTATTTT.

The DNA for the CDR3 is TGTGCCAGCAGGCGGAACTTGGGGGGGGACTATGGCTACACCTTC. This encodes CASRRNLGGDYGYTF. This chain uses TRBV28 with TRBJ1-2, with a weak D call TRBD1 (5 bases). The germline V and J ends were trimmed by 6 bases and 3 bases, with 17 bases remaining between them. CDR1 and CDR2 (germline): MDHEN, SYDVKM. The CDR3 totals 15 residues.

V gene TRBV6-5 combines with J gene TRBJ2-3; D is unclear. CDR3 length equals 13 residues. Trimming stripped 5 bases from V and 3 bases from J, with 9 bases between. Per germline, CDR1 MNHEY and CDR2 SVGAGI. The CDR3 region is CASSLSLTDTQYF. CDR3 bases: TGTGCCAGCAGTCTCTCTCTTACAGATACGCAGTATTTT.

The CDR3 is CASSVGTSGYNEQFF. The CDR3 nucleotides read TGTGCCAGCAGCGTCGGGACTAGCGGGTACAATGAGCAGTTCTTC. V usage is TRBV9 and J usage is TRBJ2-1, with 12 positions matching TRBD2. Germline trimming cut 2 bases from V and 4 bases from J; bases unmatched to any gene: 1. This CDR3 region has 15 residues. The germline CDR1 and CDR2 sequences are SGDLS and YYNGEE. The complete variable domain, with remaining parts taken from reference TRBV9 and TRBJ2-1, reads DSGVTQTPKHLITATGQRVTLRCSPRSGDLSVYWYQQSLDQGLQFLIQYYNGEERAKGNILERFSAQQFPDLHSELNLSSLELGDSALYFCASSVGTSGYNEQFFGPGTRLTVL.

V and J are TRBV9 and TRBJ2-5; 13 bases align to TRBD2. J lost 5 bases, V lost 3 bases, and 7 bases had no gene match. Germline assignment: CDR1 SGDLS and CDR2 YYNGEE. This CDR3 contains 16 residues. In nucleotides, the CDR3 is TGTGCCAGCAGCGCCCCGGGACTAGCGGGACGGGAGACCCAGTACTTC. This encodes CASSAPGLAGRETQYF.

This chain joins TRBV19 and TRBJ2-2; D perhaps matches TRBD2 (5 bases). In germline, CDR1 is LNHDA, CDR2 SQIVND (reference sequence). This CDR3 comprises 15 residues. Trimming cost V 2 bases and J 2 bases, with 9 bases left between them. As DNA, the CDR3 is TGTGCCAGTAGTATAATAGAGGGAAACACCGGGGAGCTGTTTTTT. Amino acid sequence: CASSIIEGNTGELFF.

CDR3 in DNA: TGTGCCTGGAGGCAGGGAGACAGGGGTTCTGGCTACACCTTC. Its translation is CAWRQGDRGSGYTF. The chain couples TRBV30 to TRBJ1-2; 8 positions agree with TRBD1. V was pared by 3 bases and J by 7 bases, with 10 bases of the junction left unmatched. CDR3 size: 14 residues. The V gene's germline CDR1 is GTSNPN and CDR2 SVGIG (reference sequence). Using reference TRBV30 and TRBJ1-2 for the parts outside the CDR3, the full variable domain is SQTIHQWPATLVQPVGSPLSLECTVEGTSNPNLYWYRQAAGRGLQLLFYSVGIGQISSEVPQNLSASRPQDRQFILSSKKLLLSDSGFYLCAWRQGDRGSGYTFGSGTRLTVV.

The rearrangement uses TRBV27 and TRBJ1-6; D is perhaps TRBD1 (5 bases). Germline V gene lookup returns CDR1 MNHEY and CDR2 SMNVEV (reference sequence). The CDR3 runs 16 residues. Trimming left V 2 bases short and J 6 bases short, with 14 bases between. The CDR3 sequence is CASSLTAGAVNSPLHF. The CDR3 nucleotides read TGTGCCAGCAGTTTAACTGCTGGGGCGGTTAATTCACCCCTCCACTTT.

The chain carries TRBV6-5 and TRBJ2-7; possible D gene TRBD1, 5 bases. The CDR3 consists of 12 residues. CDR1 is MNHEY, CDR2 SVGAGI, per germline. Trimming took 5 bases from V and 2 from J, leaving 7 bases between them. CDR3 bases: TGTGCCAGCAGTGCGACAGCCTACGAGCAGTACTTC. Its translation: CASSATAYEQYF.

The rearrangement uses TRBV6-1 and TRBJ2-3, with D perhaps TRBD1 (6 bases). V shed 1 base and J shed 4 bases, with 15 bases lying between them. There are 16 residues in the CDR3. Germline CDR1 and CDR2: MNHNS and SASEGT. The CDR3 here is CASSEVGGVGSDTQYF. For the CDR3, the DNA is TGTGCCAGCAGTGAAGTAGGGGGTGTGGGGTCAGATACGCAGTATTTT.

This clone was seen a single time. The CDR3 reads CASSQVDYGEDSYEQYF. CDR3 DNA: TGTGCCAGCAGCCAAGTCGACTACGGGGAGGACTCCTACGAGCAGTACTTC. This chain connects TRBV4-2 to TRBJ2-7; D perhaps matches TRBD2 (6 bases). V gave up 1 base and J gave up 0 bases, with 16 bases separating them. This CDR3 has 17 amino acids. Germline V CDR1 and CDR2: LGHNA, YNFKEQ.